This TCR beta chain was sequenced for a study of T-cell memory formation after mild COVID-19. V was cut by 7 bases and J by 6 bases, with 8 bases left in between. CDR3 size: 11 residues. Germline V gene data show CDR1 as MNHEY and CDR2 as SVGAGI. Each CDR3 protein gets one entry after TCRdb re-called the 5' RACE reads with MiXCR. This sample has roughly 240,000 distinct CDR3 sequences, with under 20% found just once. This clonotype was seen a handful of times. Material for sequencing was PBMCs or a T cell subset sorted from them (not recorded which). The TCR sequence derives from a man between 18 and 29 years old who had mild COVID-19 (a few samples of this study predate the infection). Cell type and time point are not known. The chain is built from TRBV6-5 and TRBJ2-3; D uncertain. The CDR3 sequence is CASTQYDTQYF. CDR3 sequence (DNA): TGTGCCAGCACCCAGTACGATACGCAGTATTTT.